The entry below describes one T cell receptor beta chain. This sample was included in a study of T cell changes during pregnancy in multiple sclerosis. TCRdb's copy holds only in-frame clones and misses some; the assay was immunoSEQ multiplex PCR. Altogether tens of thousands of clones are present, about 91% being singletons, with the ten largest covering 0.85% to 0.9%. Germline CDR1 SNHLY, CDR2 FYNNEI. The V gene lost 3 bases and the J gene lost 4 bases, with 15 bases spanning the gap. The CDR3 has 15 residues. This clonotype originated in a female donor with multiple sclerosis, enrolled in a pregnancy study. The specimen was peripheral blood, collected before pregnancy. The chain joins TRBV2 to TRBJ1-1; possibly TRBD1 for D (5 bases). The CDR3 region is CASSESPGRVTEAFF. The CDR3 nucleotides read TGTGCCAGCAGTGAGAGCCCAGGGAGGGTCACTGAAGCTTTCTTT.